This TCR beta chain was documented in a study of CD4 T cells in relation to SARS-CoV-2 and coronaviruses. About the study: Negative control cultures got HIV-1 Nef peptides or no peptide.

A remark on this clone: What it recognizes is unknown.

V lost 4 bases, J lost 1 base, and 6 bases lay in between. The CDR3 sequence is 13 residues long. Germline assignment: CDR1 MRHNA and CDR2 SNTAGT. The table came from immunoSEQ multiplex PCR; TCRdb's copy has only in-frame clones and leaves some out. Of approximately 19,000 clones listed, about 80% are singletons. Unexposed donor CD4+ T cells date from about 2011-2018, before the COVID-19 pandemic. After about 10 days of culture, CD4+ T cells were isolated. J is TRBJ2-3 and V is TRBV6-4; unclear D gene. Sequencing was performed on CD4+ T cells from PBMCs, cultured in vitro. This receptor was taken from a human donor in good health. CDR3 bases: TGTGCCAGCAGTGCCGAGGGCACAGATACGCAGTATTTT. It encodes CASSAEGTDTQYF.